One sample yielded the 4 T cell receptor beta chains listed below, sequenced in a study of cytomegalovirus exposure and HLA in healthy donors. Sequencing used immunoSEQ multiplex PCR; TCRdb keeps in-frame clones, though not all of them. The sample has 100,000 to 150,000 clones; roughly nine tenths are singletons. Input material: PBMCs. The receptors were gathered from a woman between 18 and 29 years old in good health and CMV-seronegative.

In this sample, this clone turned up once. The sample carries other DNA sequences with the same CDR3. This chain uses TRBV6-5 with TRBJ1-6; weak D call: TRBD1 (5 bases). This CDR3 region has 14 residues. V was trimmed by 0 bases and J by 8 bases, leaving 8 bases between them. Per germline, CDR1 MNHEY and CDR2 SVGAGI. CDR3 in amino acids: CASSYSTGDSPLHF. DNA for the CDR3: TGTGCCAGCAGTTACTCGACGGGGGATTCACCCCTCCACTTT.

The chain carries TRBV30 and TRBJ2-3, with D possibly being TRBD1 (6 bases). V lost 8 bases, J lost 0 bases, and 18 bases lay in between. Germline lookup yields CDR1 GTSNPN and CDR2 SVGIG (reference sequence). CDR3 length: 15 residues. The CDR3 DNA is TGTGCCCGTGGACAGAATACTTTCAGCACAGATACGCAGTATTTT. Translated: CARGQNTFSTDTQYF.

The rearrangement links TRBV2 to TRBJ1-2; tentatively, D is TRBD1 (5 bases). This CDR3 comprises 16 residues. Germline assignment: CDR1 SNHLY and CDR2 FYNNEI. The ends were cut back, 7 bases at V and 2 bases at J, with 20 bases in the middle. The CDR3 DNA follows: TGTGCCAGCACCCCTTTCGTAGGGGCACTAAACTATGGCTACACCTTC. It codes for CASTPFVGALNYGYTF. Variable domain in full (rest from reference TRBV2 and TRBJ1-2): EPEVTQTPSHQVTQMGQEVILRCVPISNHLYFYWYRQILGQKVEFLVSFYNNEISEKSEIFDDQFSVERPDGSNFTLKIRSTKLEDSAMYFCASTPFVGALNYGYTFGSGTRLTVV.

V is TRBV28 and J is TRBJ2-7, with a possible D match to TRBD2 (6 bases). V was pared by 1 base and J by 0 bases, with 31 bases between. This CDR3 is built from 22 residues. The V gene's germline CDR1 is MDHEN and CDR2 SYDVKM. CDR3 in amino acids: CASSLFLSGAGGLASNSYEQYF. CDR3 sequence (DNA): TGTGCCAGCAGTTTATTTTTGAGTGGGGCTGGAGGGCTAGCCTCAAACTCCTACGAGCAGTACTTC. Complete variable domain (other parts from reference TRBV28 and TRBJ2-7): DVKVTQSSRYLVKRTGEKVFLECVQDMDHENMFWYRQDPGLGLRLIYFSYDVKMKEKGDIPEGYSVSREKKERFSLILESASTNQTSMYLCASSLFLSGAGGLASNSYEQYFGPGTRLTVT.